This TCR beta chain appears in the sequencing data of a study of OX40 agonist ivuxolimab in advanced cancers. Regarding the study in general: Ivuxolimab was an agonistic, fully human IgG2 monoclonal antibody directed against OX40 (CD134), a costimulatory receptor. Intravenous ivuxolimab was administered to patients every 2 weeks at six dose levels: 0.01, 0.1, 0.3, 1.5, 3 and 10 mg/kg. Of the approximately 50 patients in dose escalation, 19 had hepatocellular carcinoma, approximately 15 had melanoma, 9 had renal cell carcinoma and 9 had head and neck cancer. In the dose-escalation cohort, roughly 80% of patients were male, and the mean age was approximately 55 years, with a range of 23 to 79. Prior anti-PD-1, anti-PD-L1 or anti-CTLA-4 therapy was permitted, and approximately 40% of dose-escalation patients had received checkpoint inhibitors. The purpose of peripheral TCRbeta sequencing was to test whether ivuxolimab changed TCR sequence diversity and led to clonal T-cell expansion. The paper covers the monotherapy dose-escalation part of the phase I ivuxolimab trial, which included N of about 50 patients. Three dose-escalation patients achieved partial responses, one with hepatocellular carcinoma and two with cutaneous melanoma. Overall study results and their limits: After ivuxolimab, CD8+ T cells had more expanded clones than CD4+ T cells on average. The antigen specificity of the peripheral T cells that underwent clonal expansion was not determined. In partial responders in the 0.1-3.0 mg/kg groups, normalized peripheral clonal expansion was found to be among the lowest, especially among CD8+ T cells. At doses from 0.1 to 3.0 mg/kg, clonal expansion was seen in both CD4+ and CD8+ blood T cells between baseline and week 6. Low levels of normalized T-cell clonal expansion were also seen in some nonresponding patients.

There are 13 amino acids in the CDR3, from cysteine to phenylalanine inclusive. The DNA shown is the 39-base CDR3, in frame from base 1. The trim is 5 bases for V and 1 base for J, with a gap of 7 bases between the germline ends. CDR1 and CDR2, per the germline V gene (reference sequence), are SEHNR and FQNEAQ. To sequence the TCRbeta CDR3 region, genomic DNA was isolated from the sorted cells. TCRbeta CDR3 regions were sequenced using the immunoSEQ Assay. TCRdb carries this immuneACCESS record with in-frame sequences only. Its versions omit some clonotypes, under half of them owing to an unresolved V gene in the studies checked, with the rest unexplained. The sample has approximately 38,000 clones on record, over 80% of them singletons. 32% of the sample is taken by the ten largest. A single count supports this clone. Its antigen is currently not known. No per-base quality is available; no much larger clone lies one base away.

The trial excluded patients who had a history of autoimmune disease or who were on systemic immunosuppression. In every dose cohort, peripheral blood was drawn for TCR sequencing at baseline, cycle 4 day 1, and cycle 7 day 1. The samples were drawn from a first-in-human, open-label, multicenter phase I dose-escalation trial of ivuxolimab. The trial enrolled adults with locally advanced or metastatic head and neck squamous cell, hepatocellular, melanoma or renal cell carcinoma. CD4+ and CD8+ T cells were sorted separately from peripheral blood before TCR sequencing. The rearrangement joined TRBV7-9 to TRBJ2-3, with the D gene not clear enough to name. Here the sequenced sample was CD4+ or CD8+ T cells sorted from blood, taken in a trial of the OX40 agonist ivuxolimab. This TCR derives from an adult with an advanced solid tumor such as melanoma, head and neck, liver or kidney cancer. Read as DNA, the sequence is TGTGCCAGCAGCCCTACAGGCACAGATACGCAGTATTTT. This translates into CASSPTGTDTQYF.